This T cell receptor beta chain was captured by sequencing in a study of vaccination and CD4 T cells after COVID-19. Study overall: Each enrolled participant received a two-dose regimen of either BNT162b2 or mRNA-1273 vaccine. Study-level results: There was no significant change from roughly 21 to 40 median reactive clonotypes.

The treatment denotes: roughly ten-day PBMC culture with coronavirus spike peptide pools or control peptides (ViraFEST assay). Peptide-pool expansion of antigen-specific T cells preceded TCR sequencing in ViraFEST. Per germline, CDR1 KGHDR and CDR2 SFDVKD. The CDR3 runs to 11 residues. As for this clonotype: Antigen specificity is unknown.

The Oncomine TCR Beta short-read assay was applied to DNA of cultured CD4+ T cells. The genomic DNA was obtained from cultured CD4+ T cells by extraction with the QIAamp micro DNA kit. From the PCR reads, TCRdb called clonotypes with MiXCR, one entry per CDR3 protein. In the table there are 13,000 or so distinct CDR3 sequences, 40% to 65% of which are singletons. The receptor was isolated from a human donor who had recovered from COVID-19. The sequencing input was CD4+ T cells from blood, cultured in vitro. The V gene is TRBV24-1, the J gene TRBJ2-3; D unresolved. DNA for the CDR3: TGTGCTCAGCTAGTCACAGATACGCAGTATTTT. This translates into CAQLVTDTQYF.